This T cell receptor beta chain was documented in a study of long-term antiretroviral therapy in people with HIV. There are 16 residues in the CDR3. Germline CDR1 is ENHRY and CDR2 is SYGVKD. Trimming at V came to 1 base and at J to 5 bases, leaving 5 bases not matched to a gene. About this clone: Its target is unknown.

The libraries were made with immunoSEQ v3.0 at survey level. Target depth was about 35,000-55,000 T-cell genomes per sample. Assay: immunoSEQ multiplex PCR; the TCRdb copy retains only in-frame clones and omits some. The sample consists of around 37,000 clones, 65% to 90% of them appearing once. Broader study findings: ART was followed by higher diversity that remained below transplant donor controls.

Sequenced here: unsorted PBMCs, sampled roughly 3.3 years after starting antiretroviral therapy. This chain uses TRBV10-3 with TRBJ1-6, with 7 bases matching TRBD1. The receptor was isolated from a man aged 18 to 29 with HIV. The chain's CDR3 is CAISELQGGNNSPLHF. Written as DNA, the CDR3 is TGTGCCATCAGTGAGTTGCAGGGGGGTAATAATTCACCCCTCCACTTT.